This T cell receptor beta chain was profiled in a study of patients and donors after allogeneic stem cell transplantation. This clonotype came up many times. The CDR3 covers 15 residues. Germline CDR1 is DFQATT and CDR2 is SNEGSKA (reference sequence). Trimming pared 0 bases from V and 2 bases from J, leaving 11 bases between. TCRdb used MiXCR to reprocess the RT-PCR reads, holding one entry per CDR3 protein. The sample has 20,000 or so distinct CDR3 sequences; about 5% are singletons. V gene TRBV20-1 combines with J gene TRBJ1-5, with D unresolved. The clonotype was recovered from a human donor who was either an allogeneic HSCT recipient or a stem cell or donor lymphocyte infusion donor (not recorded which). It is not recorded whose cells these are; they may come from a transplant donor. The sequencing sample was made of blood, either unsorted or a sorted T cell fraction (not recorded which). This CDR3 is CSAREWQTGNQPQHF. CDR3 in DNA: TGCAGTGCTAGAGAGTGGCAGACTGGCAATCAGCCCCAGCATTTT.